A selection of T cell receptor beta chains follows, all from one sample in a study of shared clonotypes between healthy human individuals. Clones were sequenced by immunoSEQ multiplex PCR, and TCRdb holds only the in-frame ones, with some missing. The sample has roughly 2.1 million clones, just over 90% seen once. The specimen was naive CD8+ T cells from PBMCs. The receptors come from a man aged 18 to 29 in good health. Some clones in this sample may be carry-over from other donors' samples. Each CDR3 is given with its conserved first and last residue. A D gene is named only where the DNA matches it firmly. The listing skips clone size in some rows; elsewhere it reads once, few, many or a size class.

j_call v_call clone_size d_call cdr3_nt cdr3_aa
TRBJ2-1 TRBV2 - - TGTGCCAGCAGGGAGGGGGATTCCTACAATGAGCAGTTCTTC CASREGDSYNEQFF
TRBJ2-1 TRBV19 - TRBD2 TGTGCCAGTACCCTCAAGGGGAGGGGCAATGAGCAGTTCTTC CASTLKGRGNEQFF
TRBJ2-1 TRBV4-3 - TRBD2 TGCGCCAGCAGCCAAGATTGGGGGACTAGGGTTAGTAATGAGCAGTTCTTC CASSQDWGTRVSNEQFF
TRBJ2-3 TRBV4-1 - TRBD2 TGCGCCAGCAGCCCGGGGGGGTATAGCACAGATACGCAGTATTTT CASSPGGYSTDTQYF
TRBJ2-7 TRBV29-1 - - TGCAGCGCTTTGACCCTCTACGAGCAGTACTTC CSALTLYEQYF
TRBJ1-2 TRBV5-8 - - TGTGCCAGCAGCTTGGGCCTTGACAGGCTTGGCTACACCTTC CASSLGLDRLGYTF
TRBJ1-1 TRBV6-1 - - TGTGCCAGCAGTGAAGCGTACAGTCAAGAAGCTTTCTTT CASSEAYSQEAFF
TRBJ1-5 TRBV6-1 - - TGTGCCAGCAGTGAATCGGGGTGGCAGCCCCAGCATTTT CASSESGWQPQHF
TRBJ2-7 TRBV5-1 - - TGCGCCAGCAGCACTGACAGAGACGAGCAGTACTTC CASSTDRDEQYF
TRBJ2-7 TRBV7-2 - - TGTGCCAGCAGCCGACCGGACAGATCTCCCTACGAGCAGTACTTC CASSRPDRSPYEQYF
TRBJ1-1 TRBV9 - - TGTGCCAGCAGCCCCAGACGGACTCAGAACACTGAAGCTTTCTTT CASSPRRTQNTEAFF
TRBJ2-2 TRBV7-2 - - TGTGCCAGCAGCTTATCCGCTTGGGACGAGATATCGCACACCGGGGAGCTGTTTTTT CASSLSAWDEISHTGELFF
TRBJ2-5 TRBV11-2 - - TGTGCCAGCAGCTCCGTAGGGTGGGAGACCCAGTACTTC CASSSVGWETQYF
TRBJ1-2 TRBV10-3 once - TGTGCCATCAGTGAGTCTGTTGGAGGGACATCCTATGGCTACACCTTC CAISESVGGTSYGYTF
TRBJ2-5 TRBV10-3 - TRBD2 TGTGCCATCAGTGAGACGGGACTAGGGGAGACCCAGTACTTC CAISETGLGETQYF
TRBJ1-2 TRBV4-1 - TRBD1 TGCGCCAGCAGCCAAGAGAGCGGGACAGGGCTAAGCTATGGCTACACCTTC CASSQESGTGLSYGYTF
TRBJ1-4 TRBV4-3 once - TGCGCCAGCAGCCAAGTGACGTTTGGTGAAAAACTGTTTTTT CASSQVTFGEKLFF
TRBJ1-4 TRBV7-8 - - TGTGCCAGCAGCTTGCAGGGTACGGTAGATGAAAAACTGTTTTTT CASSLQGTVDEKLFF
TRBJ2-7 TRBV5-5 - - TGTGCCAGCAGCTCGGGACGGGGAAGCTCCTACGAGCAGTACTTC CASSSGRGSSYEQYF
TRBJ1-1 TRBV29-1 - - TGCAGCTCCAGGGTCGGGGTCACTGAAGCTTTCTTT CSSRVGVTEAFF
TRBJ2-1 TRBV7-6 - - TGTGCCAGCAGCTTTTCGGGTGGGGCTTACTACAATGAGCAGTTCTTC CASSFSGGAYYNEQFF
TRBJ2-1 TRBV7-9 - - TGTGCCAGCAGCTTAGCGCGCGGTAGCTCCTACAATGAGCAGTTCTTC CASSLARGSSYNEQFF
TRBJ2-7 TRBV7-8 - - TGTGCCAGCAGCTCCGACAGCCTCGAGCAGTACTTC CASSSDSLEQYF
TRBJ2-1 TRBV14 - - TGTGCCAGCAGCCAAGGGTGGTACAATGAGCAGTTCTTC CASSQGWYNEQFF
TRBJ1-5 TRBV27 - - TGTGCCAGCGGATACTACGATCAGCCCCAGCATTTT CASGYYDQPQHF
TRBJ2-5 TRBV2 - - TGTGCCAGCAGTGAACAATGGGGCGGGCTCCAAGAGACCCAGTACTTC CASSEQWGGLQETQYF
TRBJ2-2 TRBV15 - - TGTGCCACCAGCAGACCCGGGGCTGCGAACACCGGGGAGCTGTTTTTT CATSRPGAANTGELFF
TRBJ1-1 TRBV7-3 - - TGTGCCAGCAGCCCCGGCTCCGGGATAAACACTGAAGCTTTCTTT CASSPGSGINTEAFF
TRBJ1-1 TRBV28 once TRBD1 TGTGCCAGCAGTCCACGACGGACAGGGGTGGAGCACACTGAAGCTTTCTTT CASSPRRTGVEHTEAFF
TRBJ1-3 TRBV14 - - TGTGCCAGCAGCCAAGTTGGTGAGAACACCATATATTTT CASSQVGENTIYF
TRBJ1-2 TRBV19 - - TGTGCCAGTAGTATGGGGAGGGACTACACCTTC CASSMGRDYTF
TRBJ2-2 TRBV7-9 - TRBD2 TGTGCCAGCAGCTCGCCGGGGGGAACCGGGGAGCTGTTTTTT CASSSPGGTGELFF
TRBJ1-1 TRBV5-1 - - TGCGCCAGCAGCCTCCGGGACCCTAGAACTGAAGCTTTCTTT CASSLRDPRTEAFF
TRBJ2-7 TRBV28 - TRBD2 TGTGCCAGCAGTTTGGGACTAGTCGGCTACGAGCAGTACTTC CASSLGLVGYEQYF
TRBJ1-2 TRBV19 - - TGTGCCAGTAGTGAGGACAGCTCCTCCTTCTATGGCTACACCTTC CASSEDSSSFYGYTF
TRBJ1-2 TRBV9 - TRBD1 TGTGCCAGCAGCCCAGGGGGACTAGGGGCGGGTGGCTACACCTTC CASSPGGLGAGGYTF
TRBJ2-7 TRBV7-6 - TRBD1 TGTGCCAGCAGCACAGGGACAGGCCCTCTACTCTCCTACGAGCAGTACTTC CASSTGTGPLLSYEQYF
TRBJ2-1 TRBV10-3 - TRBD2 TGTGCCATCAGTGGCGCTAGCGGGAGTTTCGATGAGCAGTTCTTC CAISGASGSFDEQFF
TRBJ2-1 TRBV20-1 - - TGCAGTGCTGGGCAAAATGAGCAGTTCTTC CSAGQNEQFF
TRBJ2-7 TRBV5-1 - - TGCGCCAGCAGCTTGGATCAGGGGACGACCTACGAGCAGTACTTC CASSLDQGTTYEQYF
TRBJ2-2 TRBV2 - - TGTGCCAGGACCATAGACACGAACACCGGGGAGCTGTTTTTT CARTIDTNTGELFF
TRBJ1-1 TRBV28 - TRBD1 TGTGCCGCATTTGGGACAGGGGGCTCACCTGAAGCTTTCTTT CAAFGTGGSPEAFF
TRBJ2-7 TRBV30 - TRBD1 TGTGCCTGGGCCCCCCGGGACAGGGATCATCCCTACGAGCAGTACTTC CAWAPRDRDHPYEQYF
TRBJ1-6 TRBV9 - - TGTGCCAGCAGCGTAGCTATTGGTAATTCACCCCTCCACTTT CASSVAIGNSPLHF
TRBJ2-7 TRBV7-9 - - TGTGCCAGCAGCCCGACTAAGGAGCAGTACTTC CASSPTKEQYF
TRBJ1-1 TRBV9 - TRBD1 TGTGCCAGCAGCGCAGGGGGCGAGGCCACTGAAGCTTTCTTT CASSAGGEATEAFF
TRBJ2-7 TRBV29-1 - TRBD1 TGCAGCGTACGGGACAGGGACTCCTACGAGCAGTACTTC CSVRDRDSYEQYF
TRBJ1-4 TRBV29-1 - TRBD1 TGCAGCGCCAGGACAGGGGCTAATGAAAAACTGTTTTTT CSARTGANEKLFF
TRBJ2-7 TRBV5-4 - TRBD2 TGTGCCAGCAGCCCGGGGACTAGCGGATACTACGAGCAGTACTTC CASSPGTSGYYEQYF
TRBJ1-2 TRBV28 - - TGTGCCAGCAGTTTTCCAGGGTCGGTCTATGGCTACACCTTC CASSFPGSVYGYTF
TRBJ2-7 TRBV9 - TRBD2 TGTGCCAGCAGCGTAGGTTATAGCGGGCCCTACGAGCAGTACTTC CASSVGYSGPYEQYF
TRBJ1-4 TRBV27 - TRBD1 TGTGCCAGCAGCCCCAACCAGGGGGGAGGCGAAAAACTGTTTTTT CASSPNQGGGEKLFF